This T cell receptor beta chain was profiled in a study of technical replicates of blood from several donors. Repertoires were generated with immunoSEQ multiplex PCR, while TCRdb's copy carries only in-frame clones and drops some. The sample consists of around 97,000 clones, less than 95% of them appearing once. J was trimmed by 7 bases and V by 1 base; bases with no gene match: 5. CDR3 size: 14 residues. Germline V gene data show CDR1 as LNHDA and CDR2 as SQIVND (reference sequence). Sequenced material: T cells isolated from PBMCs. The rearrangement joins TRBV19 to TRBJ1-2, with 8 bases identical to TRBD1. The TCR comes from a human donor in good health. CDR3 loop: CASSIGGQDRGYTF. The CDR3 DNA reads TGTGCCAGTAGTATAGGGGGACAGGATCGTGGCTACACCTTC.